Sequencing of this T cell receptor (beta chain) was carried out in a study of PD-1 blockade in classical Hodgkin lymphoma. This clone has only one observation. Its target is unknown. Libraries were prepared by immunoSEQ multiplex PCR; TCRdb keeps only in-frame clonotypes and omits some of them. This repertoire shows approximately 110,000 clones, around nine tenths found once; its top ten account for under 20%. Findings and caveats of the study: TCR diversity at baseline was reported to be reduced in newly diagnosed patients relative to healthy donors.

Time point noted: cycle 4 day 1 (C4D1), after more than five weeks of nivolumab. Autologous stem cell transplantation was followed by relapse in every patient, and brentuximab vedotin exposure varied. This CDR3 is 13 amino acids long. V dropped 8 bases and J dropped 1 base, with 11 bases sitting between them. Germline CDR1 is SGHDN and CDR2 is FVKESK. The specimen was peripheral blood mononuclear cells (PBMCs), collected before the fourth cycle of nivolumab. This rearrangement joins TRBV14 to TRBJ1-1, with a weak D call TRBD1 (6 bases). The receptor comes from a human donor with classical Hodgkin lymphoma. CDR3 protein: CASRGQTNTEAFF. CDR3 DNA: TGTGCCAGCCGTGGACAGACGAACACTGAAGCTTTCTTT.